The 20 T cell receptor beta chains below all came from one sample that was sequenced in a study of T cells in localized non-small cell lung cancer. Libraries were prepared by immunoSEQ multiplex PCR; TCRdb keeps only in-frame clonotypes and omits some of them. The sample has around 130,000 clones, about 89% seen once. The sequenced sample was peripheral blood, obtained before any cancer treatment. These receptors were taken from an older female donor with stage I lung adenocarcinoma.

The V and J genes are TRBV30 and TRBJ2-4; 7 bases are shared with TRBD1. Germline V CDR1 and CDR2: GTSNPN, SVGIG (reference sequence). Unmatched junction bases numbered 2, after V lost 3 bases and J lost 3 bases. This CDR3 region has 13 residues. The DNA for the CDR3 is TGTGCCTGGAGCACAGGGGTCAAAAACATTCAGTACTTC. Translation: CAWSTGVKNIQYF.

This chain connects TRBV10-3 to TRBJ2-7; D gene uncertain. V shed 4 bases and J shed 0 bases, with 7 bases lying between them. This CDR3 spans 13 amino acids. CDR1 is ENHRY, CDR2 SYGVKD, per germline. Here the CDR3 DNA reads TGTGCCATCAGTGGTTTGCCCTCCTACGAGCAGTACTTC. Encoded protein: CAISGLPSYEQYF.

V gene TRBV10-3 combines with J gene TRBJ1-2, with a tentative D call TRBD1 (5 bases). Germline V gene lookup returns CDR1 ENHRY and CDR2 SYGVKD. The CDR3 has 13 amino acids. V was cut by 3 bases and J by 2 bases, with 7 bases left in between. The CDR3 region is CAISDRQNYGYTF. In nucleotides, the CDR3 is TGTGCCATCAGTGATCGACAGAACTATGGCTACACCTTC.

V is TRBV9 and J is TRBJ2-3; 9 bases line up with TRBD1. J lost 2 bases, V lost 4 bases, and 8 bases had no gene match. The CDR3 is made up of 16 amino acids. In germline, CDR1 is SGDLS, CDR2 YYNGEE. The CDR3 nucleotides are TGTGCCAGCAGCCCCCGGACAGGGGTTCACACAGATACGCAGTATTTT. Its protein product is CASSPRTGVHTDTQYF.

The CDR3 DNA sequence: TGTGCCAGCAGTTTATGGGGACAGGGGGGTACTGAAGCTTTCTTT. Its protein product is CASSLWGQGGTEAFF. The gene calls are TRBV28 and TRBJ1-1, with TRBD1 matching over 11 bases. The V gene end was trimmed by 0 bases and the J gene end by 5 bases; junction bases not matched to a gene: 2. Germline lookup yields CDR1 MDHEN and CDR2 SYDVKM. CDR3 length: 15 amino acids.

The V and J genes are TRBV19 and TRBJ2-1; 11 bases agree with TRBD2. This CDR3 has 15 residues. CDR1 LNHDA and CDR2 SQIVND come from the germline V gene (reference sequence). With V trimmed by 3 bases and J by 6 bases, 4 bases remained unmatched. The CDR3 region has the DNA TGTGCCAGTAGTATGGGACTAGCGGCCCCCAATGAGCAGTTCTTC. Translating gives CASSMGLAAPNEQFF.

The chain carries TRBV2 and TRBJ2-7; D is possibly TRBD2 (5 bases). Looked up from germline, CDR1 is SNHLY and CDR2 is FYNNEI. The CDR3 covers 12 residues. Between the trimmed V and J ends, which lost 7 bases and 0 bases, there was a span of 7 bases. This CDR3 is CASTRGSYEQYF. CDR3 DNA sequence: TGTGCCAGCACCCGGGGCTCCTACGAGCAGTACTTC.

The chain uses TRBV10-3 and TRBJ2-1, with 7 bases lining up with TRBD2. The J segment lost 0 bases and the V segment lost 3 bases, leaving 8 bases of the junction unmatched. The CDR3 sequence is 17 residues long. Looked up from germline, CDR1 is ENHRY and CDR2 is SYGVKD. For the CDR3, the DNA is TGTGCCATCAGTGAAACTAGCGCCGCGATCTCCTACAATGAGCAGTTCTTC. It encodes CAISETSAAISYNEQFF.

This chain links TRBV29-1 with TRBJ1-1, with 7 bases identical to TRBD1. Per the germline V gene, CDR1 is SQVTM and CDR2 is ANQGSEA. The CDR3 extends over 12 amino acids. The trim removed 5 bases at V and 4 bases at J, leaving 4 bases unmatched. The chain's CDR3 is CSVTPGGTEAFF. CDR3 in DNA: TGCAGCGTTACTCCAGGGGGCACTGAAGCTTTCTTT.

This clone was picked up one time. The chain uses TRBV7-6 and TRBJ1-5; TRBD1 matches at 10 bases. CDR1 and CDR2 from the germline V gene are SGHVS and FNYEAQ. After removal of 4 bases from V and 2 bases from J, the junction contained 11 bases not matched to a gene. The CDR3 is made up of 18 amino acids. The CDR3 region has the DNA TGTGCCAGCAGCTCCGGGACAGGGGTCGTGGGGGGCAATCAGCCCCAGCATTTT. This translates into CASSSGTGVVGGNQPQHF.

The chain has TRBV19 and TRBJ1-1; no clear D. V was trimmed by 3 bases and J by 1 base, leaving 6 bases between them. The CDR3 sequence is 13 residues long. Germline assignment: CDR1 LNHDA and CDR2 SQIVND (reference sequence). CDR3 protein: CASSIGTNTEAFF. The CDR3 DNA reads as TGTGCCAGTAGTATCGGCACGAACACTGAAGCTTTCTTT.

The gene calls are TRBV19 and TRBJ2-3; the D gene is possibly TRBD1 (6 bases). The ends were cut back, 1 base at V and 0 bases at J, with 14 bases in the middle. The germline gives CDR1 LNHDA, CDR2 SQIVND (reference sequence). The CDR3 is 17 residues long. CDR3 DNA: TGTGCCAGTAGTATAGCGCAAGGGGGTGCTAGCACAGATACGCAGTATTTT. This encodes CASSIAQGGASTDTQYF.

J is TRBJ2-7 and V is TRBV11-2, with D possibly being TRBD1 (6 bases). Germline V gene sequence: CDR1 SGHAT, CDR2 FQNNGV. The CDR3 consists of 14 residues. V was trimmed by 0 bases and J by 5 bases, leaving 11 bases between them. As DNA, the CDR3 is TGTGCCAGCAGCTTAGATGGACAGCGGCACGAGCAGTACTTC. The encoded protein is CASSLDGQRHEQYF.

This chain connects TRBV5-1 to TRBJ2-2, with D uncertain. This CDR3 is built from 14 residues. Trimming left V 0 bases short and J 3 bases short, with 6 bases between. The germline CDR1 and CDR2 sequences are SGHRS and YFSETQ. Written as DNA, the CDR3 is TGCGCCAGCAGCTTGGAGGGATACACCGGGGAGCTGTTTTTT. As protein: CASSLEGYTGELFF.

J is TRBJ1-3 and V is TRBV4-1; D not resolved. Trimming cost V 0 bases and J 0 bases, with 9 bases left between them. Germline CDR1 and CDR2: MGHRA and YSYEKL. The CDR3 is 16 amino acids. CDR3 sequence (DNA): TGCGCCAGCAGCCAAGATCCTCGCGCCTCTGGAAACACCATATATTTT. Protein sequence: CASSQDPRASGNTIYF.

V is TRBV5-6 and J is TRBJ2-7, with 7 nucleotides matching TRBD1. Germline CDR1 and CDR2: SGHDT and YYEEEE. V trimming: 5 bases; J trimming: 4 bases; junction bases outside the gene matches: 6. This CDR3 region has 13 residues. The CDR3 protein is CASSQTGKYEQYF. CDR3 nucleotides: TGTGCCAGCAGTCAGACAGGGAAATACGAGCAGTACTTC.

The V call is TRBV9, the J call TRBJ2-2; 8 bases fit TRBD2. Germline CDR1 is SGDLS and CDR2 is YYNGEE. This CDR3 comprises 16 residues. J was trimmed by 6 bases and V by 3 bases; bases with no gene match: 10. The CDR3 DNA sequence: TGTGCCAGCAGCGCCCCTTCGGGACTAGTACCCGGGGAGCTGTTTTTT. Translating gives CASSAPSGLVPGELFF.

V is TRBV11-2 and J is TRBJ1-3, with 9 bases matching TRBD1. CDR1 and CDR2 from the germline V gene are SGHAT and FQNNGV. The V gene end was trimmed by 2 bases and the J gene end by 1 base; junction bases not matched to a gene: 3. This CDR3 contains 16 residues. CDR3 residues: CASSLRGQGSGNTIYF. CDR3 nucleotides: TGTGCCAGCAGCTTAAGGGGACAGGGATCTGGAAACACCATATATTTT.

The genes are TRBV5-4 and TRBJ1-2; no firm D call. The V and J ends lost 2 bases and 8 bases respectively, with 16 bases between them. Germline lookup yields CDR1 SGHNT and CDR2 YYREEE (reference sequence). The CDR3 has 14 amino acids. For the CDR3, the DNA is TGTGCCAGCAGCTTCGTTGGTATCACGGAGGGCTACACCTTC. As protein: CASSFVGITEGYTF.

This clone was recorded once. The chain carries TRBV28 and TRBJ2-7, with a tentative D call TRBD2 (6 bases). The CDR3 runs to 15 residues. CDR1 and CDR2 (germline): MDHEN, SYDVKM. Trimming took off 5 bases at V and 5 bases at J, with 19 bases between the two ends. DNA for the CDR3: TGTGCCAGCAGTCTAGCGACAGCCAGGGCTGACGAGCAGTACTTC. It is translated as CASSLATARADEQYF. The full variable domain, its missing parts supplied by reference TRBV28 and TRBJ2-7, is DVKVTQSSRYLVKRTGEKVFLECVQDMDHENMFWYRQDPGLGLRLIYFSYDVKMKEKGDIPEGYSVSREKKERFSLILESASTNQTSMYLCASSLATARADEQYFGPGTRLTVT.